This TCR beta chain was retrieved from a study of shared clonotypes between healthy human individuals. The J segment lost 3 bases and the V segment lost 5 bases, leaving 9 bases of the junction unmatched. CDR1 and CDR2 from the germline V gene are MNHEY and SMNVEV (reference sequence). The CDR3 sequence is 15 residues long. TCRdb's table, derived via immunoSEQ multiplex PCR, lists solely in-frame clones and lacks some. The sample holds around 700,000 clones, approximately 79% seen once. This clone was observed at least ten times. Sequencing used memory CD4+ T cells sorted from blood. As for subset: CD45RA-negative fraction. The chain couples TRBV27 to TRBJ1-2; TRBD1 aligns across 7 bases. This clonotype was sampled from a woman younger than 45 in good health. For the CDR3, the DNA is TGTGCCAGCAGTCCCTTGACAGGGAATGACTATGGCTACACCTTC. Amino acids: CASSPLTGNDYGYTF.